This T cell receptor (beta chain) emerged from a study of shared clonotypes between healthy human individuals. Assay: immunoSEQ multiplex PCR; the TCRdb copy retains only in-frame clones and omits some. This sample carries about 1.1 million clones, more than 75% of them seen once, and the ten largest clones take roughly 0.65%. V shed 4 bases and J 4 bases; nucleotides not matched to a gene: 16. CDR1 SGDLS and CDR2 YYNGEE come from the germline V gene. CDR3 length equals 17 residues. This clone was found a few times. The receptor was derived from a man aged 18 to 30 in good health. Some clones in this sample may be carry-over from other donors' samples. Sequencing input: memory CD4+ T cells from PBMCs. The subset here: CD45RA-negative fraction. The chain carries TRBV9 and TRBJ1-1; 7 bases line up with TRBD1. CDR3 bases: TGTGCCAGCAGCCCAGGCCCAGGGGGGGCTAGGGGCACTGAAGCTTTCTTT. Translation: CASSPGPGGARGTEAFF. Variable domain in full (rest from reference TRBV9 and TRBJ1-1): DSGVTQTPKHLITATGQRVTLRCSPRSGDLSVYWYQQSLDQGLQFLIQYYNGEERAKGNILERFSAQQFPDLHSELNLSSLELGDSALYFCASSPGPGGARGTEAFFGQGTRLTVV.